The source of this T cell receptor (beta chain) is a study of T-cell memory formation after mild COVID-19. Study background: In these data, TCR clusters were largely donor specific.

Study observations and caveats: Later expanders leaned CD4+, whereas clones that contracted between day 15 and 85 were balanced CD4/CD8.

TCRdb reprocessed the 5' RACE reads with MiXCR, giving one entry per CDR3 protein. Here the sample spans under 450,000 distinct CDR3 sequences, less than 25% being singletons. The CDR3 runs to 13 residues. V was shortened by 4 bases and J by 0 bases, with 6 bases between the two germline ends. CDR1 and CDR2 (germline): MNHEY, SVGEGT. As concerns this clonotype: Its antigen is unidentified.

The TCR comes from an adult woman who had mild COVID-19 (a few samples of this study predate the infection). Cell type and time point are not known. The chain links TRBV6-2 or TRBV6-3 to TRBJ1-1, with unresolved D. Sample: PBMCs or a T cell subset sorted from them (not recorded which). CDR3 sequence reads: CASSSRLNTEAFF. In nucleotides, the CDR3 is TGTGCCAGCAGTTCCCGATTGAACACTGAAGCTTTCTTT.